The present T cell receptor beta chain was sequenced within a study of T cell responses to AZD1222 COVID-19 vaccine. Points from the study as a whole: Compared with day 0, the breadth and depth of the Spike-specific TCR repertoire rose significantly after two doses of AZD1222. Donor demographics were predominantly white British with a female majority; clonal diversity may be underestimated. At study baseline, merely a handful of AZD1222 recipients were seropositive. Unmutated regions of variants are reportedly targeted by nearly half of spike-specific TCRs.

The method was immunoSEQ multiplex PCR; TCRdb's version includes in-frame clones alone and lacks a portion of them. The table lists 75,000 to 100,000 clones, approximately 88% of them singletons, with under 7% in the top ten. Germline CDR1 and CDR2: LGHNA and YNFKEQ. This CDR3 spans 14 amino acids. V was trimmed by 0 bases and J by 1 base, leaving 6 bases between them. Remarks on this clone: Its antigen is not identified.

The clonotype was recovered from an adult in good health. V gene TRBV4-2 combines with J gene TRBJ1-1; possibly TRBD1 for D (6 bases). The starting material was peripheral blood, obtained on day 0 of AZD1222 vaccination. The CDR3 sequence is CASSQDRGNTEAFF. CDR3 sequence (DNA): TGTGCCAGCAGCCAAGACAGGGGGAACACTGAAGCTTTCTTT.